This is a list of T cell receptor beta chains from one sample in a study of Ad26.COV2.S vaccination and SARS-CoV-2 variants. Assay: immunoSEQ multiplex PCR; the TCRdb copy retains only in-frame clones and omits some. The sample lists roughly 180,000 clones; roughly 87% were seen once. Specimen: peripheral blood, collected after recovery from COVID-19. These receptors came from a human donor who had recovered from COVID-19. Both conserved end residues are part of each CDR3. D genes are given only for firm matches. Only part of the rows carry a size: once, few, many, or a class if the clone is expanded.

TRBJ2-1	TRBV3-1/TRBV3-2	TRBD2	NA	TGTGCCAGCAGCCAAGGGGGTAGCGGGAGGGCCTCTCAGTTCTTC	CASSQGGSGRASQFF
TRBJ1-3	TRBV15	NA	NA	TGTGCCACCAGCAGCGGGACGTACTCTGGAAACACCATATATTTT	CATSSGTYSGNTIYF
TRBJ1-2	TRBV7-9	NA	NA	TGTGCCAGCAGGAGGGAGCTGGAGTCTGGCTACACCTTC	CASRRELESGYTF
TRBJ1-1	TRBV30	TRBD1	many	TGTGCCTGGAGTCGAACGGACAGGCGGGACACTGAAGCTTTCTTT	CAWSRTDRRDTEAFF
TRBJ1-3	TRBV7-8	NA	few	TGTGCCAGCAGCCCGTTGACAGCTTATGGAAACACCATATATTTT	CASSPLTAYGNTIYF
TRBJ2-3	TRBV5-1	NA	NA	TGCGCCAGCAGCTTACGAACAGGAGAAGAGGATACGCAGTATTTT	CASSLRTGEEDTQYF
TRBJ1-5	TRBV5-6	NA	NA	TGTGCCAGCAGCTTGAGCGCGGAATGGCGCAATCAGCCCCAGCATTTT	CASSLSAEWRNQPQHF
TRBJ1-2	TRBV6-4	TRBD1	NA	TGTGCCAGCAGTCCCGGGGGACAGGTGACCCTCTTGAACGGCTACACCTTC	CASSPGGQVTLLNGYTF
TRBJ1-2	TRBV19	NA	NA	TGTGCCAGTACCCTACTGGGGAGGGGCTCCTTCTATGGCTACACCTTC	CASTLLGRGSFYGYTF
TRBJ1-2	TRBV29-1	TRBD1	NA	TGCAGCGTTGACCAGGGACAGGAAACGTATGGCTACACCTTC	CSVDQGQETYGYTF
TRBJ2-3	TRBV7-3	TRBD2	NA	TGTGCCAGCAGCCCGAGGACTAGCCCCACAGATACGCAGTATTTT	CASSPRTSPTDTQYF
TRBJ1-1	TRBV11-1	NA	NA	TGTGCCAGCAGCTTAGGACGGGCGGACACTGAAGCTTTCTTT	CASSLGRADTEAFF
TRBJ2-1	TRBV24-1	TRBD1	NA	TGTGCCACCAGTGCCCGGACAGGGAACAATGAGCAGTTCTTC	CATSARTGNNEQFF
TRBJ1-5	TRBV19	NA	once	TGTGCCAGTAGATCCGGACAACCCTATAGCAATCAGCCCCAGCATTTT	CASRSGQPYSNQPQHF
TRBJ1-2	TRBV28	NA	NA	TGTGCCAGCAGTTTAGGGATCGGCTACACCTTC	CASSLGIGYTF
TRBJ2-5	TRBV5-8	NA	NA	TGTGCCAGCGGTCTGGACAGCCAAGAGACCCAGTACTTC	CASGLDSQETQYF
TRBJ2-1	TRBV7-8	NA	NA	TGTGCCAGCGGTCGGGCAAGTCGTGAGCAGTTCTTC	CASGRASREQFF
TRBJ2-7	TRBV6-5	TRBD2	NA	TGTGCCAGCAGTTACATAGCGGGTTACAGCTCCTACGAGCAGTACTTC	CASSYIAGYSSYEQYF
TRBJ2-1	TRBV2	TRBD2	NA	TGTGCCAGCAGCACTAGCGGGAACAATGAGCAGTTCTTC	CASSTSGNNEQFF
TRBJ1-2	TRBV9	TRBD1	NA	TGTGCCAGCAGCCCGCGCCGGGACAGGGGGACGATTTATGGCTACACCTTC	CASSPRRDRGTIYGYTF
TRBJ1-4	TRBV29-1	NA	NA	TGCAGCGTTGCCAGGGATTCAGGAGATGAAAAACTGTTTTTT	CSVARDSGDEKLFF
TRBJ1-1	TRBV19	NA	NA	TGTGCCAGTAGTATAGGAGAGAACACTGAAGCTTTCTTT	CASSIGENTEAFF
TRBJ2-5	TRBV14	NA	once	TGTGCCAGCAGCCGGGGAGAGACCCAGTACTTC	CASSRGETQYF
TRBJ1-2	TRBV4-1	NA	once	TGCGCCAGCAGCCAAGGACCTCTTGCTAACTATGGCTACACCTTC	CASSQGPLANYGYTF
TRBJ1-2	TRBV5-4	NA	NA	TGTGCCAGCAGCTTGGGGCCAGGGAGCGTCTATGGCTACACCTTC	CASSLGPGSVYGYTF
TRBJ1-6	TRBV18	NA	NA	TGTGCCAGCTCCCTAGACTGGAATTCACCCCTCCACTTT	CASSLDWNSPLHF
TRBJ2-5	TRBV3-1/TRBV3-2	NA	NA	TGTGCCAGCAGCCAAATTCAGGGAAGGGAGACCCAGTACTTC	CASSQIQGRETQYF
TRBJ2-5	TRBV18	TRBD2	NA	TGTGCCAGCTCCCACGCGGGAGGCGTGCGAGAGACCCAGTACTTC	CASSHAGGVRETQYF
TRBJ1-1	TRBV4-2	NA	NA	TGTGCCAGCAGCCAAGATGCCGGGGAGGACACTGAAGCTTTCTTT	CASSQDAGEDTEAFF
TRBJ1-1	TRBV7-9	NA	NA	TGTGCCAGCAGCTTAGACACGGACCTGAAGGGCACTGAAGCTTTCTTT	CASSLDTDLKGTEAFF
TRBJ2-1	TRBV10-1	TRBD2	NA	TGCGCCAGCGCGGAGGGGACTACCTACAATGAGCAGTTCTTC	CASAEGTTYNEQFF
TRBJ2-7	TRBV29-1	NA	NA	TGCAGCGTTGAAGTCCGGGACGGACCCTTCGGGCAGTACTTC	CSVEVRDGPFGQYF
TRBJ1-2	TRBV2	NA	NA	TGTGCCACCGAGGAGGGGGTACACTATGGCTACACCTTC	CATEEGVHYGYTF
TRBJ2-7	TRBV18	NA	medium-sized	TGTGCCAGCTCTCTCGGGGCACAGACCTACGAGCAGTACTTC	CASSLGAQTYEQYF
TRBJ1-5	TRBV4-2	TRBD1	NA	TGTGCCAGCAGCCAAGAGGACAGGGGGCTAGGTCAGCCCCAGCATTTT	CASSQEDRGLGQPQHF
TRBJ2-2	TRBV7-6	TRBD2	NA	TGTGCCAGCAGCTTAGCGGGTATGGGAGGGAGCAGCACCGGGGAGCTGTTTTTT	CASSLAGMGGSSTGELFF
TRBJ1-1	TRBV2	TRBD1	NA	TGTGCCAGCTTCACAGGGGCGAACACTGAAGCTTTCTTT	CASFTGANTEAFF
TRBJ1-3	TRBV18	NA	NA	TGTGCCAGCTCACCACCGGGGAGCCCTGGAAACACCATATATTTT	CASSPPGSPGNTIYF
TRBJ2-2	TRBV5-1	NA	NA	TGCGCCAGCAGCCCCGACGGTCAGAACACCGGGGAGCTGTTTTTT	CASSPDGQNTGELFF
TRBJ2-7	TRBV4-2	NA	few	TGTGCCAGCAGCCCAGACGAGCGGGCCCGCTCCTACGAGCAGTACTTC	CASSPDERARSYEQYF
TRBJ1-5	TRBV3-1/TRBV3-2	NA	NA	TGTGCCAGCAGCCAAGGGACCGACAGCAATCAGCCCCAGCATTTT	CASSQGTDSNQPQHF
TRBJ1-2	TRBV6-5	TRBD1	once	TGTGCCAGCAGGTTGACAGGGAACTATGGCTACACCTTC	CASRLTGNYGYTF
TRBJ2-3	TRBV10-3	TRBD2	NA	TGTGCCATCAGGCCGGGACTAGCGGGAGGGGACCTCTCACTGTCCGCGCCAGATACGCAGTATTTT	CAIRPGLAGGDLSLSAPDTQYF
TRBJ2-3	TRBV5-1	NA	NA	TGCGCCAGCAGCTTATGGGCGGGAACCACAGATACGCAGTATTTT	CASSLWAGTTDTQYF
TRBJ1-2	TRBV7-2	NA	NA	TGTGCCAGCAGCTTAGGCCCGTGGAGGGGGGGCTACACCTTC	CASSLGPWRGGYTF
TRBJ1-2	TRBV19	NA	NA	TGTGCCAGTAGTGTCCTTGCCGGTCCCTTTTATGGCTACACCTTC	CASSVLAGPFYGYTF
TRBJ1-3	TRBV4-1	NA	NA	TGCGCCAGCGGAAAGGGAAACACCATATATTTT	CASGKGNTIYF
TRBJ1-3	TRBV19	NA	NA	TGTGCCAGTCGCCCTCTGATAGACAGGACCACTGGAAACACCATATATTTT	CASRPLIDRTTGNTIYF
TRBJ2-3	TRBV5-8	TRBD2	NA	TGTGCCAGCAGCTTTGGGACTAGCGGGCCCTCCTTGAGCACAGATACGCAGTATTTT	CASSFGTSGPSLSTDTQYF
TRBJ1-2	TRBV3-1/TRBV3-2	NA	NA	TGTGCCAGCAGCCAAAAAGGGGGGGTAAGCGGCTACACCTTC	CASSQKGGVSGYTF
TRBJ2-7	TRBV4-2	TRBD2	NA	TGTGCCAGCAGCCCGCTAGCGGGGGGTCTAATTAGCTCCTACGAGCAGTACTTC	CASSPLAGGLISSYEQYF
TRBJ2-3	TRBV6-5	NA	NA	TGTGCCAGCGACGGGACTAGCACAGATACGCAGTATTTT	CASDGTSTDTQYF
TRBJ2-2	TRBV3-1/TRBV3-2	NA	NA	TGTGCCAGCAATACCTACACCGGGGAGCTGTTTTTT	CASNTYTGELFF
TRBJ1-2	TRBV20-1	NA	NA	TGCAGTGCTACTGACAGCGGGTATGGCTACACCTTC	CSATDSGYGYTF
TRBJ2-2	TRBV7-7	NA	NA	TGTGCTAGCAGCTTACAACCCGGGACTCAGAACACCGGGGAGCTGTTTTTT	CASSLQPGTQNTGELFF
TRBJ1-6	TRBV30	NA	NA	TGTGCCTGGAGTGTACAGGATAATTCACCCCTCCACTTT	CAWSVQDNSPLHF
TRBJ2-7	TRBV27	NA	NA	TGTGCCAGCAGTTTAAGGGGGGCGAGCTCCTACGAGCAGTACTTC	CASSLRGASSYEQYF
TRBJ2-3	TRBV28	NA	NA	TGTGCCAGCAGTTTTAGCGAGGGAGATACGCAGTATTTT	CASSFSEGDTQYF
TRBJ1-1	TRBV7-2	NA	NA	TGTGCCAGCAGCTCACAGTGGGGGGACACTGAAGCTTTCTTT	CASSSQWGDTEAFF
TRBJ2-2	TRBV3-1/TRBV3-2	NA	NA	TGTGCCAGCAGCCAAGGTCAAAACACCGGGGAGCTGTTTTTT	CASSQGQNTGELFF